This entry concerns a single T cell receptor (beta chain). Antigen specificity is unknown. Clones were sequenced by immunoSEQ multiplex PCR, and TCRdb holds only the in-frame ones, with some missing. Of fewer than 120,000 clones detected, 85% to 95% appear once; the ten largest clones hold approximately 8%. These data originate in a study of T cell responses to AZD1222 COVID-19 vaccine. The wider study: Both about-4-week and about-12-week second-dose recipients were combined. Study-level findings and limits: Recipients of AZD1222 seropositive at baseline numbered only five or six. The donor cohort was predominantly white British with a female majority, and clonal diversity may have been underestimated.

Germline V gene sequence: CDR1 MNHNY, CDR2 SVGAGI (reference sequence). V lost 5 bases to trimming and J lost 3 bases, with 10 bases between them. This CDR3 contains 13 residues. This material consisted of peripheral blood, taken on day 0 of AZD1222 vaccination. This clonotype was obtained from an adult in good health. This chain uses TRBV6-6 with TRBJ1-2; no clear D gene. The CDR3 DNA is TGTGCCAGCAGTGCGGAGAACGACTATGGCTACACCTTC. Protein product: CASSAENDYGYTF.